Listed below are T cell receptor beta chains from one sample, sequenced in a study of identical twins. Each CDR3 protein is one row after TCRdb ran MiXCR on the 5' RACE reads. The table shows approximately 700,000 distinct CDR3 sequences, with 5.5% to 6.5% occurring only once. Material: naive T cells sorted from blood. These receptor sequences come from a man aged 18 to 30 in good health. Each CDR3 is given with its conserved first and last residue. The order of the fields is clone size, D gene, J gene, V gene, CDR3 protein, CDR3 DNA. The D gene is left open where the match is weak. Not every row has a clone size; where given, it reads once, few, many or a size class.

abundance: few
d_gene: TRBD2
j_gene: TRBJ2-7
v_gene: TRBV5-1
CDR3aa: CASSLNGGRFEEQYF
CDR3nt: TGCGCCAGCAGCCTGAATGGCGGGAGGTTCGAAGAGCAGTACTTC

abundance: -
d_gene: -
j_gene: TRBJ2-3
v_gene: TRBV4-2
CDR3aa: CASSQAGQRTDTQYF
CDR3nt: TGTGCCAGCAGCCAAGCGGGCCAGCGGACAGATACGCAGTATTTT

abundance: many
d_gene: -
j_gene: TRBJ1-4
v_gene: TRBV12-3/TRBV12-4
CDR3aa: CASSLGNEKLFF
CDR3nt: TGTGCCAGCAGTTTGGGTAATGAAAAACTGTTTTTT

abundance: -
d_gene: -
j_gene: TRBJ2-7
v_gene: TRBV3-1
CDR3aa: CASSQDHGSRAYEQYF
CDR3nt: TGTGCCAGCAGCCAAGATCATGGTAGTCGGGCCTACGAGCAGTACTTC

abundance: few
d_gene: -
j_gene: TRBJ1-1
v_gene: TRBV11-2
CDR3aa: CASSIKTNTEAFF
CDR3nt: TGTGCCAGCAGCATCAAGACGAACACTGAAGCTTTCTTT

abundance: few
d_gene: TRBD2
j_gene: TRBJ2-1
v_gene: TRBV5-1
CDR3aa: CASSSRTSGKGGQFF
CDR3nt: TGCGCCAGCAGCTCAAGGACTAGCGGGAAGGGGGGGCAGTTCTTC

abundance: few
d_gene: TRBD1
j_gene: TRBJ1-1
v_gene: TRBV6-1
CDR3aa: CASRPGGRMDTEAFF
CDR3nt: TGTGCCAGCAGACCAGGGGGGAGAATGGACACTGAAGCTTTCTTT

abundance: many
d_gene: -
j_gene: TRBJ2-5
v_gene: TRBV28
CDR3aa: CASGRERETQYF
CDR3nt: TGTGCCAGCGGCAGGGAGCGAGAGACCCAGTACTTC

abundance: many
d_gene: -
j_gene: TRBJ2-7
v_gene: TRBV9
CDR3aa: CASSPNPSRYEQYF
CDR3nt: TGTGCCAGCAGCCCAAACCCCTCCCGGTACGAGCAGTACTTC

abundance: many
d_gene: TRBD2
j_gene: TRBJ2-1
v_gene: TRBV5-6
CDR3aa: CASSLPGLAGGEQFF
CDR3nt: TGTGCCAGCAGTTTACCGGGACTAGCGGGAGGTGAGCAGTTCTTC

abundance: few
d_gene: -
j_gene: TRBJ2-7
v_gene: TRBV27
CDR3aa: CASSRWGGGDEQYF
CDR3nt: TGTGCCAGCAGCCGATGGGGGGGCGGGGACGAGCAGTACTTC

abundance: -
d_gene: -
j_gene: TRBJ2-1
v_gene: TRBV11-2
CDR3aa: CASSKRLAGAPLDNEQFF
CDR3nt: TGTGCCAGCAGCAAAAGATTGGCGGGTGCACCACTGGACAATGAGCAGTTCTTC

abundance: -
d_gene: -
j_gene: TRBJ2-5
v_gene: TRBV9
CDR3aa: CASSVGGTVGRETQYF
CDR3nt: TGTGCCAGCAGCGTAGGCGGGACAGTAGGCAGAGAGACCCAGTACTTC

abundance: -
d_gene: TRBD1
j_gene: TRBJ2-5
v_gene: TRBV18
CDR3aa: CASSRPGQGPDQYF
CDR3nt: TGTGCCAGCTCACGACCGGGACAGGGCCCCGACCAGTACTTC

abundance: few
d_gene: TRBD2
j_gene: TRBJ2-2
v_gene: TRBV6-5
CDR3aa: CASSLLAGGSTGELFF
CDR3nt: TGTGCCAGCAGTTTACTAGCGGGTGGATCCACCGGGGAGCTGTTTTTT

abundance: -
d_gene: TRBD1
j_gene: TRBJ1-5
v_gene: TRBV27
CDR3aa: CASSFIQGAYSNQPQHF
CDR3nt: TGTGCCAGCAGTTTCATACAGGGGGCGTATAGCAATCAGCCCCAGCATTTT

abundance: many
d_gene: -
j_gene: TRBJ1-3
v_gene: TRBV12-3/TRBV12-4
CDR3aa: CASSSQGVNSGNTIYF
CDR3nt: TGTGCCAGCAGCTCCCAAGGAGTTAACTCTGGAAACACCATATATTTT

abundance: many
d_gene: -
j_gene: TRBJ2-3
v_gene: TRBV5-1
CDR3aa: CASSIAGNPGDTQYF
CDR3nt: TGCGCCAGCAGCATCGCCGGGAACCCGGGCGATACGCAGTATTTT

abundance: many
d_gene: -
j_gene: TRBJ2-5
v_gene: TRBV7-2
CDR3aa: CASSLRVTETQYF
CDR3nt: TGTGCCAGCAGCTTAAGAGTGACAGAGACCCAGTACTTC

abundance: many
d_gene: TRBD2
j_gene: TRBJ2-1
v_gene: TRBV29-1
CDR3aa: CSVAGLAGSYNEQFF
CDR3nt: TGCAGCGTTGCGGGACTAGCGGGATCCTACAATGAGCAGTTCTTC

abundance: -
d_gene: -
j_gene: TRBJ2-5
v_gene: TRBV24-1
CDR3aa: CATSDFRGHQETQYF
CDR3nt: TGTGCCACCAGTGATTTTCGGGGGCACCAAGAGACCCAGTACTTC

abundance: many
d_gene: -
j_gene: TRBJ1-1
v_gene: TRBV3-1
CDR3aa: CASSLLRHTTEAFF
CDR3nt: TGTGCCAGCAGCCTCCTGAGGCACACCACTGAAGCTTTCTTT

abundance: many
d_gene: -
j_gene: TRBJ2-4
v_gene: TRBV5-6
CDR3aa: CASSFSGVSKKNIQYF
CDR3nt: TGTGCCAGCAGCTTCTCCGGAGTCTCTAAGAAAAACATTCAGTACTTC

abundance: many
d_gene: -
j_gene: TRBJ2-3
v_gene: TRBV9
CDR3aa: CASSVAQGLSDTQYF
CDR3nt: TGTGCCAGCAGCGTAGCCCAAGGACTGTCAGATACGCAGTATTTT

abundance: -
d_gene: TRBD1
j_gene: TRBJ1-2
v_gene: TRBV29-1
CDR3aa: CSVFDRAHEDPIYGYTF
CDR3nt: TGCAGCGTTTTCGACAGGGCCCATGAGGATCCAATATATGGCTACACCTTC

abundance: -
d_gene: -
j_gene: TRBJ2-5
v_gene: TRBV7-9
CDR3aa: CAFQGGKQETQYF
CDR3nt: TGTGCCTTCCAGGGGGGGAAGCAGGAGACCCAGTACTTC

abundance: few
d_gene: -
j_gene: TRBJ2-7
v_gene: TRBV18
CDR3aa: CASSPQGGKYEQYF
CDR3nt: TGTGCCAGCTCCCCACAAGGAGGAAAATACGAGCAGTACTTC

abundance: few
d_gene: TRBD1
j_gene: TRBJ2-1
v_gene: TRBV10-3
CDR3aa: CAARGPGQGSNEQFF
CDR3nt: TGTGCCGCAAGGGGACCGGGACAGGGATCCAATGAGCAGTTCTTC

abundance: many
d_gene: -
j_gene: TRBJ2-1
v_gene: TRBV15
CDR3aa: CATSREGATGSYYNEQFF
CDR3nt: TGTGCCACCAGCAGAGAGGGGGCGACAGGTTCCTATTACAATGAGCAGTTCTTC

abundance: -
d_gene: -
j_gene: TRBJ2-5
v_gene: TRBV7-8
CDR3aa: CASSSPPRF
CDR3nt: TGTGCCAGCAGCTCCCCTCCTAGGTTC

abundance: many
d_gene: -
j_gene: TRBJ2-2
v_gene: TRBV7-9
CDR3aa: CASSSEGELFF
CDR3nt: TGTGCCAGCAGCTCAGAGGGGGAGCTGTTTTTT

abundance: many
d_gene: TRBD1
j_gene: TRBJ2-3
v_gene: TRBV7-9
CDR3aa: CASSLAGQVTDTQYF
CDR3nt: TGTGCCAGCAGCTTAGCTGGACAGGTCACAGATACGCAGTATTTT